The 18 T cell receptor beta chains in this list originate from one sample, sequenced in a study of chemoradiotherapy in HPV16-positive cancers (dated by TCRdb to the early 2020s). Library construction relied on the immunoSEQ multiplex PCR assay. TCRdb provides this immuneACCESS table in a form limited to in-frame rearrangements. Some clones are lacking; in checked studies, under half of them reflect an unresolved V gene, and why the rest are absent is not known. This sample gives about 12,000 clones in total; about three quarters of them show up just once. Around 0.99% of the sample lies in the top ten. Sampling was done from a patient who underwent chemoradiotherapy. These receptors were taken from a human donor with HPV-associated anogenital cancer.

The chain joins TRBV19 to TRBJ1-1; a weak D match, TRBD1 (6 bases). Trimming shortened V by 5 bases and J by 0 bases, and 13 bases separated the two germline ends. Germline V gene data show CDR1 as LNHDA and CDR2 as SQIVND (reference sequence). The CDR3 contains 15 residues. CDR3 bases: TGTGCCAGTAGTGCCATTGGACAGATGAACACTGAAGCTTTCTTT. Protein product: CASSAIGQMNTEAFF.

This rearrangement joins TRBV9 to TRBJ1-3, with no clear D. From germline, CDR1 is SGDLS and CDR2 YYNGEE. V was clipped by 2 bases and J by 0 bases, with 9 bases between them. The CDR3 is made up of 15 amino acids. The CDR3 loop reads CASSVFWGSGNTIYF. The CDR3 bases are TGTGCCAGCAGCGTTTTTTGGGGCTCTGGAAACACCATATATTTT.

This chain uses TRBV20-1 with TRBJ2-1; D is unclear. The germline V and J ends were trimmed by 5 bases and 6 bases, with 8 bases remaining between them. CDR3 length: 11 residues. The V gene's germline CDR1 is DFQATT and CDR2 SNEGSKA (reference sequence). This CDR3 reads CSASGGNEQFF. In DNA form, the CDR3 reads TGCAGTGCTTCGGGTGGCAATGAGCAGTTCTTC.

The V call is TRBV6-1, the J call TRBJ1-2, with TRBD1 matching 10 bases. The CDR3 loop spans 17 amino acids. Germline values: CDR1 MNHNS, CDR2 SASEGT. The V gene end was trimmed by 4 bases and the J gene end by 14 bases; junction bases not matched to a gene: 22. CDR3 sequence (DNA): TGTGCCAGCAGTGGCTACAAGCCCCAGGGACAGGGGAGGTTGGATACCTTC. Its protein product is CASSGYKPQGQGRLDTF.

This sequence joins TRBV7-2 and TRBJ2-1; the D gene could be TRBD1 or TRBD2 (5 bases each). The V end lost 5 bases, the J end lost 10 bases, and 15 bases lay between the germline ends. The CDR3 has 13 residues. The germline gives CDR1 SGHTA, CDR2 FQGNSA. The DNA of the CDR3 is TGTGCCAGCAGCCTCGGGACGGCCAGGGAGCAGTTCTTC. This encodes CASSLGTAREQFF.

The chain links TRBV18 to TRBJ1-5, with D possibly matching TRBD1 (5 bases). V lost 3 bases, J lost 1 base, and 7 bases lay in between. This CDR3 is built from 14 residues. Germline V CDR1 and CDR2: KGHSH, LQKENI. The DNA of the CDR3 is TGTGCCAGCTCACCCTGGGGGAGCAATCAGCCCCAGCATTTT. As protein: CASSPWGSNQPQHF.

The table lists this clone with a count of one. V and J are TRBV19 and TRBJ2-1, with 13 bases identical to TRBD2. With 5 bases clipped from V and 9 bases from J, the junction kept 7 bases outside the gene matches. CDR1 is LNHDA and CDR2 is SQIVND in the germline V gene (reference sequence). This CDR3 region has 15 residues. CDR3 in amino acids: CASSLLAGGAAEQFF. The CDR3 coding sequence is TGTGCCAGTAGTTTACTAGCGGGGGGGGCCGCTGAGCAGTTCTTC.

This clone appeared a few times. The chain links TRBV6-6 to TRBJ1-1, with 12 bases aligning to TRBD1. The CDR3 contains 16 residues. Germline V CDR1 and CDR2: MNHNY, SVGAGI (reference sequence). J gave up 4 bases and V 4 bases, and 7 bases lay outside the gene matches. CDR3 region: CASSSGTGGAGTEAFF. The CDR3 coding sequence is TGTGCCAGCAGTTCCGGGACAGGGGGCGCGGGCACTGAAGCTTTCTTT.

This chain uses TRBV6-1 with TRBJ1-5; 7 bases fit TRBD1. After removal of 5 bases from V and 6 bases from J, the junction contained 4 bases not matched to a gene. The CDR3 runs 13 residues. Germline-derived CDR1 and CDR2 are MNHNS and SASEGT. The CDR3 here is CASSIWTGQPQHF. CDR3 coding DNA: TGTGCCAGCAGTATTTGGACAGGTCAGCCCCAGCATTTT.

The chain carries TRBV11-2 and TRBJ1-2, with 8 bases that match TRBD1. V lost 6 bases to trimming and J lost 4 bases; unmatched junction nucleotides: 7. This CDR3 has 14 amino acids. Germline CDR1 and CDR2: SGHAT and FQNNGV. CDR3 region: CASSFGQGSYGYTF. In nucleotides, the CDR3 is TGTGCCAGCAGTTTCGGACAGGGAAGCTATGGCTACACCTTC.

This sequence joins TRBV29-1 and TRBJ2-7; D possibly uses TRBD1 or TRBD2 (5 bases each). The CDR3 contains 15 residues. The V gene lost 0 bases and the J gene lost 10 bases, with 22 bases spanning the gap. In germline, CDR1 is SQVTM, CDR2 ANQGSEA. Written as DNA, the CDR3 is TGCAGCGTTGAAGAGTGGGACGGGTCCGGTTCTGACCAGTACTTC. It yields the protein CSVEEWDGSGSDQYF.

The chain recombines TRBV30 with TRBJ1-6; D not resolved. The V gene lost 5 bases and the J gene lost 0 bases, with 8 bases spanning the gap. The CDR3 has 14 residues. Looked up from germline, CDR1 is GTSNPN and CDR2 is SVGIG (reference sequence). CDR3 protein: CAWDQSSYNSPLHF. The CDR3 nucleotides are TGTGCCTGGGACCAAAGCTCCTATAATTCACCCCTCCACTTT.

This chain connects TRBV5-4 to TRBJ2-3; 7 nucleotides match TRBD1. Germline V gene sequence: CDR1 SGHNT, CDR2 YYREEE (reference sequence). The CDR3 contains 16 residues. Losses at the gene ends were 4 bases for V and 6 bases for J; bases not matched to a gene: 14. The CDR3 here is CASSVDRVHSPDTQYF. DNA of the CDR3: TGTGCCAGCAGCGTCGACAGGGTACATTCTCCGGATACGCAGTATTTT.

DNA for the CDR3: TGTGCCAGCAGCGTAGGAATAGGGTGGTATGGGTCTACAAATGAGCAGTTCTTC. Translation gives CASSVGIGWYGSTNEQFF. The gene calls are TRBV9 and TRBJ2-1, with D unclear. Germline loops: CDR1 SGDLS, CDR2 YYNGEE. The CDR3 extends over 18 amino acids. V lost 0 bases to trimming and J lost 7 bases, with 23 bases between them.

The CDR3 region is CASSPLERANTEAFF. CDR3 coding DNA: TGTGCCAGCAGCCCCTTAGAGCGGGCCAACACTGAAGCTTTCTTT. The chain couples TRBV9 to TRBJ1-1; no clear D. Between the trimmed V and J ends, which lost 4 bases and 2 bases, there was a span of 15 bases. This CDR3 is 15 amino acids long. Germline CDR1 reads SGDLS; CDR2 reads YYNGEE.

The gene calls are TRBV7-2 and TRBJ1-4; 8 nucleotides align to TRBD1. Germline V gene lookup returns CDR1 SGHTA and CDR2 FQGNSA. Unmatched junction bases numbered 13, after V lost 5 bases and J lost 8 bases. This CDR3 region has 16 residues. The CDR3 loop is CASSRGPGGAKEKLFF. The CDR3 bases are TGTGCCAGCAGCCGAGGGCCAGGGGGCGCAAAGGAAAAACTGTTTTTT.

V and J are TRBV7-9 and TRBJ2-5; 10 bases match TRBD2. Germline values: CDR1 SEHNR, CDR2 FQNEAQ (reference sequence). The CDR3 loop spans 16 amino acids. V dropped 4 bases and J dropped 1; count of bases not matched to a gene: 6. The CDR3 sequence is CASSSDTSGAQETQYF. CDR3 nucleotides: TGTGCCAGCAGCTCTGACACTAGCGGGGCCCAAGAGACCCAGTACTTC.

The genes are TRBV7-9 and TRBJ2-1; D is ambiguous. Trimming took off 1 base at V and 9 bases at J, with 7 bases between the two ends. The CDR3 totals 12 residues. Germline-derived CDR1 and CDR2 are SEHNR and FQNEAQ (reference sequence). The CDR3 region has the DNA TGTGCCAGCAGCTTAGACGTGGGTGAGCAGTTCTTC. Translating it yields CASSLDVGEQFF.